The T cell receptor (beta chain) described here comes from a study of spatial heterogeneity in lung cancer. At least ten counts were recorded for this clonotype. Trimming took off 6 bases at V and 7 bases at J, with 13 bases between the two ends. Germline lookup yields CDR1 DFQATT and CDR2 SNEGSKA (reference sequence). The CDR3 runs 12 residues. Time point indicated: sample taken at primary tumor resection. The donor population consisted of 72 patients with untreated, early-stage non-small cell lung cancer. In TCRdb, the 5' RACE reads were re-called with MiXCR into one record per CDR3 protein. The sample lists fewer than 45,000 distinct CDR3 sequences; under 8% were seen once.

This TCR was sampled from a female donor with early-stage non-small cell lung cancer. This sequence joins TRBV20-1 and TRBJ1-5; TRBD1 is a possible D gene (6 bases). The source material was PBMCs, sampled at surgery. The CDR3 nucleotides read TGCAGTGCCCTACAGGGAATGCAGCCCCAGCATTTT. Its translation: CSALQGMQPQHF.